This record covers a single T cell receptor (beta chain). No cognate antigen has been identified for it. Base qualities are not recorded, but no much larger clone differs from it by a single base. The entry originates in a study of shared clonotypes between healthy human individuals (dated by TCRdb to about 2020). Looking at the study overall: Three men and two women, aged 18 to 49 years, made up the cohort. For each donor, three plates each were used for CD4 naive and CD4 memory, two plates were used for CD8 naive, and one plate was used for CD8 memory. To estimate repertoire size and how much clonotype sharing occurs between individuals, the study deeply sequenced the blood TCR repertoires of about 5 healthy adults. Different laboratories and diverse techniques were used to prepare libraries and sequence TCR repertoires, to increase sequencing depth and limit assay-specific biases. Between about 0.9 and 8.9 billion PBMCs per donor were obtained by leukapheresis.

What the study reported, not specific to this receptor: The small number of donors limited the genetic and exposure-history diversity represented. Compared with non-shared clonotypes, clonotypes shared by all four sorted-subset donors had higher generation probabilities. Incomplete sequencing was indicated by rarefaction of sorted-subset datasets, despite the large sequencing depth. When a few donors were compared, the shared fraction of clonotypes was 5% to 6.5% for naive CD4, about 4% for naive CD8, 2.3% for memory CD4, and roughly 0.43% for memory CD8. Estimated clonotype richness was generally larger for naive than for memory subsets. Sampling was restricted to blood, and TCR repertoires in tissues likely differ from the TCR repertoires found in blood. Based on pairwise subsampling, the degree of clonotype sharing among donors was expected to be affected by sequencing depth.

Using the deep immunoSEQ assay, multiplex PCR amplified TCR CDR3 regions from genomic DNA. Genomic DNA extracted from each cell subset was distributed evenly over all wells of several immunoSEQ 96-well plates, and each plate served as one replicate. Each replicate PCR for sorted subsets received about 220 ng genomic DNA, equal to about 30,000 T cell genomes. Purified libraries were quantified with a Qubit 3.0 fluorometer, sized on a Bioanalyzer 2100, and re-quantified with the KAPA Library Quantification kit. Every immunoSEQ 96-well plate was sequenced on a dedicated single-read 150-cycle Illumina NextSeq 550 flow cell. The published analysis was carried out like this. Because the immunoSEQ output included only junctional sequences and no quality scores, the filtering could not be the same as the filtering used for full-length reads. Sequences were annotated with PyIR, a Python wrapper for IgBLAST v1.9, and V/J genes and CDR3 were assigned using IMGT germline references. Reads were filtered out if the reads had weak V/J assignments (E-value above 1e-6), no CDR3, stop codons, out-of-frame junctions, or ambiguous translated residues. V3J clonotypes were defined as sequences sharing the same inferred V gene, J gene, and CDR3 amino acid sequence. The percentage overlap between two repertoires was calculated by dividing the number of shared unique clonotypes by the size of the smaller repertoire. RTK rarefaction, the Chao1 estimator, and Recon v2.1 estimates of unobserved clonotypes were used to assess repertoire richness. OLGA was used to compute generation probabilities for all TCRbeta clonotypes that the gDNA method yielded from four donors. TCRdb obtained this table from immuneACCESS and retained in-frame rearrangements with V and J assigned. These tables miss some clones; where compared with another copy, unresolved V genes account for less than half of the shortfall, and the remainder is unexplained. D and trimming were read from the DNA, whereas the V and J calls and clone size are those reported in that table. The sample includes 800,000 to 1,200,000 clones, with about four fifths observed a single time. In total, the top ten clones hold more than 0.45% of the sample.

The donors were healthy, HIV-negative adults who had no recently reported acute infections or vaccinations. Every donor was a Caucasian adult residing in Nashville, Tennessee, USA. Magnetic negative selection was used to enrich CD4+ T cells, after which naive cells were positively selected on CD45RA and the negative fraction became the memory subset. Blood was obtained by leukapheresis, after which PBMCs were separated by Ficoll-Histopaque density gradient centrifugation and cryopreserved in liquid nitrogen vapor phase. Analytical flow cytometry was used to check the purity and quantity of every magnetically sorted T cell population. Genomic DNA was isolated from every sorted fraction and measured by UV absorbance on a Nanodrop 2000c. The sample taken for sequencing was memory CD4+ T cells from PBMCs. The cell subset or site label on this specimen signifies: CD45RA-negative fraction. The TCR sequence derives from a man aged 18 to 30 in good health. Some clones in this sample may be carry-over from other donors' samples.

The CDR3 is CASSLTARGLGANVLTF. The bases read TGTGCCAGCAGCTTAACGGCCAGGGGGCTTGGGGCCAACGTCCTGACTTTC. This chain joins TRBV7-3 to TRBJ2-6; 8 bases in the middle match TRBD1. Looking up the germline V gene yields CDR1 SGHTA and CDR2 FQGTGA. Trimmed from V: 0 bases; trimmed from J: 3 bases; junction bases lacking a gene match: 4. Its CDR3 holds 17 amino acids, cysteine through phenylalanine. Only the CDR3 DNA stays, 51 bases, in frame from base 1.